This is a list of T cell receptor beta chains from one sample in a study of neurological immune-mediated disorders. Using its own MiXCR run on the 5' RACE reads, TCRdb lists one record per CDR3 protein. The sample yields about 74,000 distinct CDR3 sequences, around 5.2% seen once. The sample comprised PBMCs. The receptors shown here come from a man aged 18 to 35 with multiple sclerosis. Both conserved end residues are trimmed from each CDR3. Fields, in order: V gene, J gene, CDR3 protein.

V gene: TRBV28; J gene: TRBJ1-2; CDR3 protein: ASRPAVNYGYT
V gene: TRBV20-1; J gene: TRBJ2-3; CDR3 protein: SARVASGGPDTQY
V gene: TRBV20-1; J gene: TRBJ2-7; CDR3 protein: SAKGLDTYEQY
V gene: TRBV7-3; J gene: TRBJ2-1; CDR3 protein: ASSYTVGNEQF
V gene: TRBV5-1; J gene: TRBJ2-3; CDR3 protein: ASSLGGLVVTDTQY
V gene: TRBV6-1; J gene: TRBJ2-7; CDR3 protein: ASSESPLAGAPYEQY
V gene: TRBV7-8; J gene: TRBJ1-1; CDR3 protein: ASSLIPTGNTEAF
V gene: TRBV25-1; J gene: TRBJ2-1; CDR3 protein: ASSWTENNEQF
V gene: TRBV12-3/TRBV12-4; J gene: TRBJ2-7; CDR3 protein: ASSRDTDYEQY
V gene: TRBV6-5; J gene: TRBJ2-3; CDR3 protein: ASSSDTDTQY
V gene: TRBV20-1; J gene: TRBJ2-2; CDR3 protein: SAREGNTGELF
V gene: TRBV5-1; J gene: TRBJ2-1; CDR3 protein: ASSLSGRRWDNEQF
V gene: TRBV20-1; J gene: TRBJ2-1; CDR3 protein: SAITQGRNEQF
V gene: TRBV5-6; J gene: TRBJ1-5; CDR3 protein: ASSRQGENSNQPQH
V gene: TRBV7-2; J gene: TRBJ2-1; CDR3 protein: ASSLGPVRGYNEQF
V gene: TRBV7-3; J gene: TRBJ1-1; CDR3 protein: ASSLDPLIQGAFTEAF
V gene: TRBV6-5; J gene: TRBJ2-1; CDR3 protein: ASSRRDYPYNEQF
V gene: TRBV29-1; J gene: TRBJ2-7; CDR3 protein: SVAGSWADEQY
V gene: TRBV7-2; J gene: TRBJ2-3; CDR3 protein: ASSFRGILDSVAGTDTQY
V gene: TRBV6-2/TRBV6-3; J gene: TRBJ2-7; CDR3 protein: ASSYTRNYEQY
V gene: TRBV5-1; J gene: TRBJ1-1; CDR3 protein: ASSWIPGTNTEAF
V gene: TRBV12-3/TRBV12-4; J gene: TRBJ2-3; CDR3 protein: ASSLARGPVTQY
V gene: TRBV20-1; J gene: TRBJ2-7; CDR3 protein: SAGRTGNFYEQY
V gene: TRBV7-7; J gene: TRBJ2-1; CDR3 protein: ASSLARGEYNEQF
V gene: TRBV20-1; J gene: TRBJ2-7; CDR3 protein: SARDPSGGGVYEQY
V gene: TRBV5-1; J gene: TRBJ1-6; CDR3 protein: ASSLWDTGQGNSPLN
V gene: TRBV15; J gene: TRBJ1-1; CDR3 protein: ATSRGTENTEAF
V gene: TRBV12-3/TRBV12-4; J gene: TRBJ2-4; CDR3 protein: ASSRSTGKIQY
V gene: TRBV10-3; J gene: TRBJ2-7; CDR3 protein: AISAPGQGAYEQY
V gene: TRBV6-2/TRBV6-3; J gene: TRBJ2-3; CDR3 protein: ASSSRGSGSGSDTQY
V gene: TRBV5-4; J gene: TRBJ1-1; CDR3 protein: ASSLGGGERTEAF
V gene: TRBV29-1; J gene: TRBJ1-1; CDR3 protein: SVRDGGLNTEAF
V gene: TRBV14; J gene: TRBJ1-2; CDR3 protein: ASSHGPSYGYT
V gene: TRBV25-1; J gene: TRBJ1-5; CDR3 protein: ASSDREDQPQH
V gene: TRBV20-1; J gene: TRBJ2-7; CDR3 protein: SPWRLAGSHEQY
V gene: TRBV7-3; J gene: TRBJ2-1; CDR3 protein: ASTQTGGVNEQF
V gene: TRBV2; J gene: TRBJ1-2; CDR3 protein: ASSDGGGGYT
V gene: TRBV9; J gene: TRBJ2-7; CDR3 protein: ASSVAGGNEQY
V gene: TRBV30; J gene: TRBJ1-6; CDR3 protein: AWSVQGQSPLH
V gene: TRBV10-1; J gene: TRBJ1-1; CDR3 protein: ASSESKGTGMNTEAF
V gene: TRBV14; J gene: TRBJ2-3; CDR3 protein: ASSQGGNTDTQY
V gene: TRBV27; J gene: TRBJ1-6; CDR3 protein: ASSLWGPDASSYNSPLN
V gene: TRBV2; J gene: TRBJ2-6; CDR3 protein: ASRGLRLAGHTPAGANVLT
V gene: TRBV6-2/TRBV6-3; J gene: TRBJ2-1; CDR3 protein: ASSWGLAGGEQF
V gene: TRBV5-1; J gene: TRBJ2-3; CDR3 protein: ASSARLVWGTDTQY
V gene: TRBV7-2; J gene: TRBJ2-3; CDR3 protein: ASSPQGTSGGANTQY
V gene: TRBV12-3/TRBV12-4; J gene: TRBJ1-1; CDR3 protein: ASSKQGGNTEAF
V gene: TRBV5-1; J gene: TRBJ2-1; CDR3 protein: ASSVRAGYNEQF
V gene: TRBV11-2; J gene: TRBJ2-3; CDR3 protein: ASSRDRTDTQY
V gene: TRBV20-1; J gene: TRBJ2-7; CDR3 protein: SARDSGLVSYEQY
V gene: TRBV5-1; J gene: TRBJ2-1; CDR3 protein: ASSFEGGGYNEQF
V gene: TRBV6-2/TRBV6-3; J gene: TRBJ2-1; CDR3 protein: ASSPSGREQF
V gene: TRBV5-1; J gene: TRBJ1-6; CDR3 protein: ASSLARGNSPLN